These T cell receptor beta chains were read from a single sample in a study of blood T cell repertoires in COVID-19. Repertoires were generated with immunoSEQ multiplex PCR, while TCRdb's copy carries only in-frame clones and drops some. The table shows over 250,000 clones, with approximately 90% occurring only once. What was sequenced was PBMCs or T cells enriched from blood (not recorded which). These receptors were collected from a woman between 55 and 75 years old in a cohort exposed to, infected with or recovered from COVID-19 (not recorded which). Both conserved end residues are part of each CDR3. A D gene is named only where the DNA matches it firmly. Clone sizes are given selectively: once, few, many, or a class where the clone is expanded.

TRBV5-8	NA	TRBJ1-3	NA	TGTGCCAGCAGCTTGAAAAGAATCGGCTCTGGAAACACCATATATTTT	CASSLKRIGSGNTIYF
TRBV6-5	TRBD1	TRBJ1-2	NA	TGTGCCAGCACCCCCGGGACAGGGAAGCGGGGCTACACCTTC	CASTPGTGKRGYTF
TRBV5-1	TRBD2	TRBJ2-1	NA	TGCGCCAGCAGAATCGAAAGGCCGGGACTAGCGGGAGCCGGCCTATACAATGAGCAGTTCTTC	CASRIERPGLAGAGLYNEQFF
TRBV24-1	TRBD2	TRBJ2-2	NA	TGTGCCACCAGTGATTGGACTAGCCTAGGCGGGGAGCTGTTTTTT	CATSDWTSLGGELFF
TRBV24-1	TRBD2	TRBJ2-1	NA	TGTGCCACCAGTGTAACTAGCGGTCCAGAGAGGGCGCAGTTCTTC	CATSVTSGPERAQFF
TRBV14	NA	TRBJ1-6	NA	TGTGCCAGCAGCCGAGTCAGGTTCTCCTATAATTCACCCCTCCACTTT	CASSRVRFSYNSPLHF
TRBV6-5	NA	TRBJ2-1	NA	TGTGCCAGCAGTTACGGTAGCGGTAGCTCCTACAATGAGCAGTTCTTC	CASSYGSGSSYNEQFF
TRBV5-1	TRBD1	TRBJ1-1	NA	TGCGCCAGCAGCTTGTTGCCAGGGGGAACGGCTTTCTTT	CASSLLPGGTAFF
TRBV7-9	NA	TRBJ2-7	once	TGTGCCAGCAGCTTTACAGGGAGCCTGGACTACGAGCAGTACTTC	CASSFTGSLDYEQYF
TRBV28	TRBD1	TRBJ2-7	NA	TGTGCCAGCAGTTCGGGGACAGGGTTTTACGAGCAGTACTTC	CASSSGTGFYEQYF
TRBV5-6	NA	TRBJ1-5	NA	TGTGCCAGCAGCCCGACCGGTGGGAGGCCCCAGCATTTT	CASSPTGGRPQHF
TRBV19	NA	TRBJ1-1	NA	TGTGCCAGTAGTATAGGCGGGGTCGACACTGAAGCTTTCTTT	CASSIGGVDTEAFF
TRBV12-3/TRBV12-4	NA	TRBJ1-1	NA	TGTGCCAGCAGCCTCAGGGTGAGCACTGAAGCTTTCTTT	CASSLRVSTEAFF
TRBV21-1	NA	TRBJ1-2	NA	TGTGCCAGCAGCAAAGCGGGGGCGGGACAGGGTTACGACTATGGCTACACCTTC	CASSKAGAGQGYDYGYTF
TRBV6-5	TRBD2	TRBJ2-7	NA	TGTGCCAGTCGACTAGCGGGAGCCTACGAGCAGTACTTC	CASRLAGAYEQYF
TRBV6-1	NA	TRBJ2-7	NA	TGTGCCAGCAGTGAATTTGTTAAGGGGTGGTACTTC	CASSEFVKGWYF
TRBV15	NA	TRBJ1-2	once	TGTGCCACCAGCAGAGATACCCCCAGGTTCGACTATGGCTACACCTTC	CATSRDTPRFDYGYTF
TRBV30	NA	TRBJ2-5	NA	TGTGCCTGGCAAATTCGGGTAGTGGAGACCCAGTACTTC	CAWQIRVVETQYF
TRBV28	NA	TRBJ2-7	NA	TGTGCCAGCAGCGATCCGGGTAGCTACGAGCAGTACTTC	CASSDPGSYEQYF
TRBV15	TRBD1	TRBJ1-1	NA	TGTGCCACCAGCAGAGATGGGACAGGGGTGGGCACTGAAGCTTTCTTT	CATSRDGTGVGTEAFF
TRBV24-1	NA	TRBJ1-5	NA	TGTGCCACCAGTGATGGGGGGTCGGGGAGCAATCAGCCCCAGCATTTT	CATSDGGSGSNQPQHF
TRBV2	NA	TRBJ1-6	NA	TGTGCCAGCAGTGAAGAGAAGGGGCAGGGTTCACCCCTCCACTTT	CASSEEKGQGSPLHF
TRBV25-1	TRBD1	TRBJ2-3	few	TGTGCCAGCGCGAAAGGGGGCGCAGATACGCAGTATTTT	CASAKGGADTQYF
TRBV28	NA	TRBJ1-2	NA	TGTGCCAGCAGTTTTTCCCCCACGACAGGCTACACCTTC	CASSFSPTTGYTF
TRBV18	NA	TRBJ1-2	NA	TGTGCCAGCTCACCACCGGGAGGGAACCAAATTATCTACACCTTC	CASSPPGGNQIIYTF
TRBV2	NA	TRBJ1-5	NA	TGTGCCAGCAGTATCGGGAGCAATCAGCCCCAGCATTTT	CASSIGSNQPQHF
TRBV6-6	TRBD1	TRBJ1-2	NA	TGTGCCAGCAGTTACAGTGCAGGGGGCTATGGCTACACCTTC	CASSYSAGGYGYTF
TRBV28	TRBD1	TRBJ2-7	NA	TGTGCCAGCAGTCCTTCGGACAGGGACACCTACGAGCAGTACTTC	CASSPSDRDTYEQYF
TRBV3-1/TRBV3-2	TRBD2	TRBJ2-3	NA	TGTGCCAGCAGCCAAGACCCGACTAGCGGGAGAACGCAGTATTTT	CASSQDPTSGRTQYF
TRBV18	TRBD1	TRBJ2-7	NA	TGTGCCAGCTCACCAACGACAGGGAACCCCTACGAGCAGTACTTC	CASSPTTGNPYEQYF
TRBV7-8	NA	TRBJ2-5	NA	TGTGCCAGCACCCCAGGCTACCGCCAAGAGACCCAGTACTTC	CASTPGYRQETQYF
TRBV5-1	NA	TRBJ1-4	NA	TGCGCCAGCAGTTCAGACTCAACTAATGAAAAACTGTTTTTT	CASSSDSTNEKLFF
TRBV27	TRBD2	TRBJ2-1	NA	TGTGCCAGCAGACGTACTAGCGATGAGCAGTTCTTC	CASRRTSDEQFF
TRBV28	NA	TRBJ1-5	NA	TGTGCCAGCAGTTTATGGTCCATTGGGGGACTTAGCAATCAGCCCCAGCATTTT	CASSLWSIGGLSNQPQHF
TRBV24-1	NA	TRBJ2-5	NA	TGTGCCACCAGTGACGCTAACCGAGAGACCCAGTACTTC	CATSDANRETQYF
TRBV7-9	NA	TRBJ2-2	NA	TGTGCCAGCAGTTTTACTAGGGCCGATCCCGGGGAGCTGTTTTTT	CASSFTRADPGELFF
TRBV5-4	TRBD2	TRBJ2-7	NA	TGTGCCAGCAAACCGGGACTAGCGGTAAACGAGCAGTACTTC	CASKPGLAVNEQYF